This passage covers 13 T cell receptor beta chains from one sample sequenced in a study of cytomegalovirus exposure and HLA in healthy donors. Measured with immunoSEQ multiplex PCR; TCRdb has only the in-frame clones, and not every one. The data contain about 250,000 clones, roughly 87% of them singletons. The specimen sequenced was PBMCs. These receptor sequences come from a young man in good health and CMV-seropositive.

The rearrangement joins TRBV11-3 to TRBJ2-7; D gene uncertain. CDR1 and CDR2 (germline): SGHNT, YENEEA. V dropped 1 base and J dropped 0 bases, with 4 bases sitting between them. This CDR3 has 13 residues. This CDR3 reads CASSLGASYEQYF. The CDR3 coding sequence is TGTGCCAGCAGCTTAGGAGCCTCCTACGAGCAGTACTTC.

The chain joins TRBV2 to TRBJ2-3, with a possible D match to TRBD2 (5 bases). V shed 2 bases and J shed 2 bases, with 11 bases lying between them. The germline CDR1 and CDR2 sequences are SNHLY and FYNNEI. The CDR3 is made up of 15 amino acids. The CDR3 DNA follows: TGTGCCAGCAGTGAACAAACTAGGTCCACAGATACGCAGTATTTT. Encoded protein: CASSEQTRSTDTQYF.

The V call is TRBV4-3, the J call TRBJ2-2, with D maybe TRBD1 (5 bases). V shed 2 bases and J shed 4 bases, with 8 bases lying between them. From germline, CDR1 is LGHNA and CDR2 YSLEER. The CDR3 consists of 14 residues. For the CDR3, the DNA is TGCGCCAGCAGCCAAACCGACAGCACCGGGGAGCTGTTTTTT. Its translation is CASSQTDSTGELFF.

The CDR3 DNA is TGTGCCAGCAGTTTTCTAGATAAAATGGGGGAGCAGTACTTC. Its translation: CASSFLDKMGEQYF. V is TRBV27 and J is TRBJ2-7, with D hard to call. CDR1 and CDR2 (germline): MNHEY, SMNVEV (reference sequence). The CDR3 has 14 residues. The V and J ends lost 3 bases and 7 bases respectively, with 16 bases between them.

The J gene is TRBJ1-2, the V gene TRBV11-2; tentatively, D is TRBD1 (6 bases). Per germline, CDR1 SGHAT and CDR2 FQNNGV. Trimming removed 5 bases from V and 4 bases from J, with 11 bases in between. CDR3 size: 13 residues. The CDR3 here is CASSLRTVYGYTF. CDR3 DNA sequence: TGTGCCAGCAGCCTCCGGACAGTCTATGGCTACACCTTC.

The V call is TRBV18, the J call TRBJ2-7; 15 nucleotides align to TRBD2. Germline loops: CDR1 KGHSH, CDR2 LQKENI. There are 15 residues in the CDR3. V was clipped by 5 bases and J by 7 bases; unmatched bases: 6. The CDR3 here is CASSARTSGRGEQYF. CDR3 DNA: TGTGCCAGCTCAGCACGGACTAGCGGGAGGGGAGAGCAGTACTTC. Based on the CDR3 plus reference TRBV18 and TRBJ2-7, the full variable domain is NAGVMQNPRHLVRRRGQEARLRCSPMKGHSHVYWYRQLPEEGLKFMVYLQKENIIDESGMPKERFSAEFPKEGPSILRIQQVVRGDSAAYFCASSARTSGRGEQYFGPGTRLTVT.

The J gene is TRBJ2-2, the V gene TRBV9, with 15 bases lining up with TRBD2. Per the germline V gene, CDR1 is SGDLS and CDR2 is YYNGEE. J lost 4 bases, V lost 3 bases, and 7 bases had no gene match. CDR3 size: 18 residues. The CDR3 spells CASSAGGLAGGPTGELFF. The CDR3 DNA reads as TGTGCCAGCAGCGCCGGCGGACTAGCGGGAGGGCCCACCGGGGAGCTGTTTTTT.

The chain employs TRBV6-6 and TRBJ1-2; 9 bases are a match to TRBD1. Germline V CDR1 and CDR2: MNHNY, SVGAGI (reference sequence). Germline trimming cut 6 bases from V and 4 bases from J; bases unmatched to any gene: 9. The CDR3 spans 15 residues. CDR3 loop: CASSLRQGGPYGYTF. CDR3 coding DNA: TGTGCCAGCAGCCTCCGACAGGGGGGACCCTATGGCTACACCTTC.

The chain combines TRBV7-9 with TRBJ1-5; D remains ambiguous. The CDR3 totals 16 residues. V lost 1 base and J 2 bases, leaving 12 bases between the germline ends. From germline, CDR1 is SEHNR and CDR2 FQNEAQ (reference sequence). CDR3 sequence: CASSLEGTTGNQPQHF. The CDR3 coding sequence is TGTGCCAGCAGCTTAGAGGGAACCACAGGCAATCAGCCCCAGCATTTT.

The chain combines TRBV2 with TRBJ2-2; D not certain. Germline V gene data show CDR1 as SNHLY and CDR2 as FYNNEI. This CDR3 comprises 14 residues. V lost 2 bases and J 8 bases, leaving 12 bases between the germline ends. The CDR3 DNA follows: TGTGCCAGCAGTGAACCGCTAGTTAAGGGGGAGCTGTTTTTT. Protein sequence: CASSEPLVKGELFF.

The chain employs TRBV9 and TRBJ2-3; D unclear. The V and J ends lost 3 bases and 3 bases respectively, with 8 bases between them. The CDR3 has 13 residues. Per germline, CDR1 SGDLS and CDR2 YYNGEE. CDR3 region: CASSARPTDTQYF. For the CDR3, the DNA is TGTGCCAGCAGCGCCCGCCCGACAGATACGCAGTATTTT.

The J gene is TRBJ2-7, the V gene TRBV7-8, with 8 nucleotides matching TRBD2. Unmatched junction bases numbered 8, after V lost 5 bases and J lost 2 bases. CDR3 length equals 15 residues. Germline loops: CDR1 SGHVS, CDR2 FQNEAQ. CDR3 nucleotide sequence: TGTGCCAGCAGCCTAAGAGGACTAGCCGCCTACGAGCAGTACTTC. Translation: CASSLRGLAAYEQYF.

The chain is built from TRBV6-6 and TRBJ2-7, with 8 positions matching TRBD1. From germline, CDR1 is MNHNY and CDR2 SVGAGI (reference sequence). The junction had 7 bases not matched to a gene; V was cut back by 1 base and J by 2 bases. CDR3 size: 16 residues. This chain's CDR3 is CASSYYRQGITYEQYF. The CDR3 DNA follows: TGTGCCAGCAGTTACTATCGACAGGGGATCACCTACGAGCAGTACTTC.